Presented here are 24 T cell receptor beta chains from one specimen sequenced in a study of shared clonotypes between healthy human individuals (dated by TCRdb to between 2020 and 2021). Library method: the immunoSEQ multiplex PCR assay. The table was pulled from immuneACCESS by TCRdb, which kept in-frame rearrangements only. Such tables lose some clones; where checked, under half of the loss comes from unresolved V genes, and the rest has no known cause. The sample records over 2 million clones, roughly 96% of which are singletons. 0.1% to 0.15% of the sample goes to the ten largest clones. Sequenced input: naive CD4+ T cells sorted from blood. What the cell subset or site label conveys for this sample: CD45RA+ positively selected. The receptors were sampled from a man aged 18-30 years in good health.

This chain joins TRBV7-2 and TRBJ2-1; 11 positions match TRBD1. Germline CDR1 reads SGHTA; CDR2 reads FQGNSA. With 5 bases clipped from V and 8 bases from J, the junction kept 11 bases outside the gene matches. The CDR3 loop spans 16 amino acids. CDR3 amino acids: CASSTAPGTGGYEQFF. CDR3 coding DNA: TGTGCCAGCAGCACAGCACCCGGGACAGGGGGTTATGAGCAGTTCTTC.

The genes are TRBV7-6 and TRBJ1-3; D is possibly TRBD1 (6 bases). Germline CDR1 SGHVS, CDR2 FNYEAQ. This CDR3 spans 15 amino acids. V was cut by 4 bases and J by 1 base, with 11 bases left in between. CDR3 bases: TGTGCCAGCAGCTCGGGGGGCGCTTCTGGAAACACCATATATTTT. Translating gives CASSSGGASGNTIYF.

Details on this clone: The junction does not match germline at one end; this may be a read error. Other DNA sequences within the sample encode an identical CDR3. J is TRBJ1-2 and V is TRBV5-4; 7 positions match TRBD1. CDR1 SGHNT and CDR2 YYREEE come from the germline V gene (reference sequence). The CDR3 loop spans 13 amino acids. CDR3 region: CASSRDRAKGYTF. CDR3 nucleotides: TGTGCCAGCAGCCGAGACAGGGCCAAAGGCTACACCTTT.

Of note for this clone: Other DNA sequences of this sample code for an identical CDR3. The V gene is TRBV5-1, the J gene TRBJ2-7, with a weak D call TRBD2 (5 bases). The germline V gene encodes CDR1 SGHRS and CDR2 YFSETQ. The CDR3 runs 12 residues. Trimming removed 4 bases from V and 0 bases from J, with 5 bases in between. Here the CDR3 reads CASSRDSYEQYF. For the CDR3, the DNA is TGCGCCAGCAGCCGGGACTCCTACGAGCAGTACTTC.

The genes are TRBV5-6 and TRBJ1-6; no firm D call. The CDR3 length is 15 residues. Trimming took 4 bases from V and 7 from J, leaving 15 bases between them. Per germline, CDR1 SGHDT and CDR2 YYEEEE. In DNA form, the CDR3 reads TGTGCCAGCAGCGCCTGGACGGTTGGGAATTCACCCCTCCACTTT. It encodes CASSAWTVGNSPLHF.

CDR3 sequence (DNA): TGTGCCAGCAGTGGGACAGGGCGGTTCGGAGCTTTCTTT. Its translation: CASSGTGRFGAFF. This sequence joins TRBV27 and TRBJ1-1, with TRBD1 matching over 9 bases. V lost 5 bases and J lost 10; bases outside the gene matches: 8. Germline loops: CDR1 MNHEY, CDR2 SMNVEV (reference sequence). The CDR3 loop spans 13 amino acids.

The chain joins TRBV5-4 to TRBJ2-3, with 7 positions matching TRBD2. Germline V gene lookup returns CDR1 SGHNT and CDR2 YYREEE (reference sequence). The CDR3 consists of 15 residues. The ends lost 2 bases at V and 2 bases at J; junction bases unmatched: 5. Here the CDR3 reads CASSFSAGLTDTQYF. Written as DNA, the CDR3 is TGTGCCAGCAGCTTTTCAGCGGGACTCACAGATACGCAGTATTTT.

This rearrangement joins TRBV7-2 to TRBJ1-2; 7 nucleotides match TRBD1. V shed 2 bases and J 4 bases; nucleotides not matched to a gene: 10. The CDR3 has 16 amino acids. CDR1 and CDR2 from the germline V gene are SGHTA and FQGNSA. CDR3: CASSLLFSGTAYGYTF. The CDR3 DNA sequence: TGTGCCAGCAGCTTATTATTTTCCGGGACAGCCTATGGCTACACCTTC.

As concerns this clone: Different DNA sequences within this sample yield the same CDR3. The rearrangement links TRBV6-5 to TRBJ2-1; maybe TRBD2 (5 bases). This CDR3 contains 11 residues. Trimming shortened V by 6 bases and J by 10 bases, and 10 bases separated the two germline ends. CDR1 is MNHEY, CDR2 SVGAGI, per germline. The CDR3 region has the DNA TGTGCCAGCAGCTCCCCGGGGGAGCAGTTCTTC. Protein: CASSSPGEQFF.

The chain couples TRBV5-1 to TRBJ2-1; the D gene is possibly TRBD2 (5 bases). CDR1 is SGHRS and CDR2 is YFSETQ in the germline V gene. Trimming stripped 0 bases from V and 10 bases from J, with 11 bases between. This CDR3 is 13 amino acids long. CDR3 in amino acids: CASSLEGSGEQFF. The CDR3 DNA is TGCGCCAGCAGCTTGGAAGGGTCGGGGGAGCAGTTCTTC.

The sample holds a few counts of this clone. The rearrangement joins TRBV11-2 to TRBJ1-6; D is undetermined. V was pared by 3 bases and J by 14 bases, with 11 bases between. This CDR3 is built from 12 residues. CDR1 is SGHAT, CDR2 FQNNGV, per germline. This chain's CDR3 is CASSFANPALHF. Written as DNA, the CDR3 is TGTGCCAGCAGCTTCGCTAATCCGGCCCTCCACTTT.

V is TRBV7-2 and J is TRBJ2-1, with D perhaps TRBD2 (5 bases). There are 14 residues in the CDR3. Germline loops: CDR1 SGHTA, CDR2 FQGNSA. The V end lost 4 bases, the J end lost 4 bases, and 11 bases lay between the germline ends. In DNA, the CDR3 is TGTGCCAGCAGCTCTAAACTAGGATACAATGAGCAGTTCTTC. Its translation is CASSSKLGYNEQFF.

The CDR3 here is CASSFGPAADTQYF. The CDR3 DNA reads as TGCGCCAGCAGCTTCGGACCCGCGGCAGATACGCAGTATTTT. The chain carries TRBV5-1 and TRBJ2-3; D is ambiguous. From germline, CDR1 is SGHRS and CDR2 YFSETQ. This CDR3 region has 14 residues. Trimming cost V 2 bases and J 4 bases, with 11 bases left between them.

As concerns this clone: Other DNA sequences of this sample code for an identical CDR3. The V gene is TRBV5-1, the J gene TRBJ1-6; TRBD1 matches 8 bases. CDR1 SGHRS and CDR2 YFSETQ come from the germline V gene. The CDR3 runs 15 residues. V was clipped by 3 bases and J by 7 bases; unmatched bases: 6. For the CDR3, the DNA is TGCGCCAGCAGCTCTACCGGGACAGGCAATTCACCCCTCCACTTT. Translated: CASSSTGTGNSPLHF.

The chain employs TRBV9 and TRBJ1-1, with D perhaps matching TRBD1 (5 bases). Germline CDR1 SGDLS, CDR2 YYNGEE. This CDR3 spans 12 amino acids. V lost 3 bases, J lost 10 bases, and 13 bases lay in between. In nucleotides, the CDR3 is TGTGCCAGCAGCGGGAGTGGAGGGGTAGCTTTCTTT. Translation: CASSGSGGVAFF.

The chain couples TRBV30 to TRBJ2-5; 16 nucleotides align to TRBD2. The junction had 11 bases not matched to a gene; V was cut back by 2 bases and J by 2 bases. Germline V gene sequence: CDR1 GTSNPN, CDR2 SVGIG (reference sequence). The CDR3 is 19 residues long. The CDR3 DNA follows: TGTGCCTGGAGTAGGGGACTAGCGGGAGGGCCTGCGCGGCAAGAGACCCAGTACTTC. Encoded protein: CAWSRGLAGGPARQETQYF.

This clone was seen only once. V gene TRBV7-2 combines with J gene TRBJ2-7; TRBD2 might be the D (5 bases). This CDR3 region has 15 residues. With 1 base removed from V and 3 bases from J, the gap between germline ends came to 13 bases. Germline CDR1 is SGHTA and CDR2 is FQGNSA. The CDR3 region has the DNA TGTGCCAGCAGCTTAGGTGGACTCCTACGCTACGAGCAGTACTTC. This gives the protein CASSLGGLLRYEQYF.

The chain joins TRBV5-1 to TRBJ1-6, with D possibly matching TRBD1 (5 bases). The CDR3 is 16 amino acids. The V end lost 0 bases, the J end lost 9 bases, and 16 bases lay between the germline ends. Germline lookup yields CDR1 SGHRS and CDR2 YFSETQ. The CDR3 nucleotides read TGCGCCAGCAGCTTGGCCGTTCCCGATGGGGGTTCACCCCTCCACTTT. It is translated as CASSLAVPDGGSPLHF.

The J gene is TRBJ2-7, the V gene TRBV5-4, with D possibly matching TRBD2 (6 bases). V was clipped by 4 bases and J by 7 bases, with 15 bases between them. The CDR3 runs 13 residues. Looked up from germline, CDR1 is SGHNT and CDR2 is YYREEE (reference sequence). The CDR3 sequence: CASSPRGNAEQYF. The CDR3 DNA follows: TGTGCCAGCAGCCCCCGGGGGAACGCAGAGCAGTACTTC.

The CDR3 bases are TGTGCCAGCAGTTACTCCCGGGAAGCCCCATATTCACCCCTCCACTTT. It is translated as CASSYSREAPYSPLHF. This chain uses TRBV6-5 with TRBJ1-6; unclear D gene. CDR1 is MNHEY, CDR2 SVGAGI, per germline. Between the trimmed V and J ends, which lost 0 bases and 8 bases, there was a span of 14 bases. CDR3 length: 16 residues.

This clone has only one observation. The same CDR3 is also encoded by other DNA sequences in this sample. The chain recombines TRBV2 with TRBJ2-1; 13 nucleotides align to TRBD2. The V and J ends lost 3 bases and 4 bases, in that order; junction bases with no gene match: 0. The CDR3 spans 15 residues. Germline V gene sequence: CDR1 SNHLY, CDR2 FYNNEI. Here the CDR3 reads CASSEGLAGYNEQFF. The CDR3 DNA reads TGTGCCAGCAGTGAGGGACTAGCGGGGTACAATGAGCAGTTCTTC. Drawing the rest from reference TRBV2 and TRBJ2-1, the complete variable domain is EPEVTQTPSHQVTQMGQEVILRCVPISNHLYFYWYRQILGQKVEFLVSFYNNEISEKSEIFDDQFSVERPDGSNFTLKIRSTKLEDSAMYFCASSEGLAGYNEQFFGPGTRLTVL.

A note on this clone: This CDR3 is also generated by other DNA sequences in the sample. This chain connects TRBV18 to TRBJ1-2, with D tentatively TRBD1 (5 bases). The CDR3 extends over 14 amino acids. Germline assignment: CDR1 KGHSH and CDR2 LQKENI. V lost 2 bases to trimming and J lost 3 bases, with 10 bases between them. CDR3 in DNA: TGTGCCAGCTCACCAAATACAGGCCACTATGGCTACACCTTC. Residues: CASSPNTGHYGYTF.

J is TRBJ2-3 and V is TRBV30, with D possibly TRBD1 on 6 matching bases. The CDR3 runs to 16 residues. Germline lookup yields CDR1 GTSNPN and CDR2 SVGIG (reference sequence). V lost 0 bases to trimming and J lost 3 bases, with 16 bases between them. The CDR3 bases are TGTGCCTGGAGTGTTTCGGCAGGGCAGGGGACAGATACGCAGTATTTT. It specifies CAWSVSAGQGTDTQYF.

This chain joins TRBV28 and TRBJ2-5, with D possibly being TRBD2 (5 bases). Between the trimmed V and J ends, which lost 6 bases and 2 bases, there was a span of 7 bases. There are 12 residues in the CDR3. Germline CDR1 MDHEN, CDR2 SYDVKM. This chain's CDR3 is CASREEQETQYF. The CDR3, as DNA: TGTGCCAGCAGGGAGGAGCAAGAGACCCAGTACTTC.